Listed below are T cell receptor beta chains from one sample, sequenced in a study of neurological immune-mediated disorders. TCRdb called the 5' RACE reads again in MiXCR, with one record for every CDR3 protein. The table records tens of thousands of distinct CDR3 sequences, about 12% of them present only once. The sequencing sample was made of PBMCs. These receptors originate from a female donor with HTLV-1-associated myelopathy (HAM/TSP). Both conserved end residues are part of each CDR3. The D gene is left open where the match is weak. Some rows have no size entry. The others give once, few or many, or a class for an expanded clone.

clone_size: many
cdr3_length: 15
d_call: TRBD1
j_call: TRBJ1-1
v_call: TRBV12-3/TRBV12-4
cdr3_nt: TGTGCCAGCAGTCCACGGACAGGGGGGATCACTGAAGCTTTCTTT
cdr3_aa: CASSPRTGGITEAFF

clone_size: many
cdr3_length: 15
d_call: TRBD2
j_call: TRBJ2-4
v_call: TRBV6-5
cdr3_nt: TGTGCCAGCAGACACGGGGGGATGGCCAAAAACATTCAGTACTTC
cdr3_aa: CASRHGGMAKNIQYF

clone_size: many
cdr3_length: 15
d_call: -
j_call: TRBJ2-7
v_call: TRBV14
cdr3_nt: TGTGCCAGCAGCCAAGATCGCAGGGGGGCCTACGAGCAGTACTTC
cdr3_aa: CASSQDRRGAYEQYF

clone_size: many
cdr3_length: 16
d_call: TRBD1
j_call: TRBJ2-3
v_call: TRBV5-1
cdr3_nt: TGCGCCAGCAGCCCGGGACAGACTTCTAGCACAGATACGCAGTATTTT
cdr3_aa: CASSPGQTSSTDTQYF

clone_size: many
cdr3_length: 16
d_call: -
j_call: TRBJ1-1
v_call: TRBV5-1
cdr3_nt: TGCGCCAGCAGCTCCGCGTCAGGGGCACTGAACACTGAAGCTTTCTTT
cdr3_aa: CASSSASGALNTEAFF

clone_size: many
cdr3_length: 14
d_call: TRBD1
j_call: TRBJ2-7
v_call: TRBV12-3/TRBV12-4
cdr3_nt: TGTGCCAGCAGCTTCTCCGACAGGGGCGACGAGCAGTACTTC
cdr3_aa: CASSFSDRGDEQYF

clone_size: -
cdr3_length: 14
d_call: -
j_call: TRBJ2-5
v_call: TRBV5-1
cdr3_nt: TGCGCCAGCAGTAGGAGGGGATTCCAAGAGACCCAGTACTTC
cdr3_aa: CASSRRGFQETQYF

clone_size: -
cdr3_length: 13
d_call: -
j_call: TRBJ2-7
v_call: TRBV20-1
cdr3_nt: TGCAGTGCGGAAGGACGCTCTACCTACGAGCAGTACTTC
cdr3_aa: CSAEGRSTYEQYF

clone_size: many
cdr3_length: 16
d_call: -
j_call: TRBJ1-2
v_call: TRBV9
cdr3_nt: TGTGCCAGCAGCCCCTACCTGGACGGGGGGGAAGGCGGCTACACCTTC
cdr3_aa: CASSPYLDGGEGGYTF

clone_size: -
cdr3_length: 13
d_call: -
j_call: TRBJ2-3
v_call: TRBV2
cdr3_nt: TGTGCCAGCACCACGGGGGGCAGGGGAGTTCCGTATTTT
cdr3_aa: CASTTGGRGVPYF

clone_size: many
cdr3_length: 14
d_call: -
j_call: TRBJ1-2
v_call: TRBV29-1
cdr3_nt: TGCAGCGTTGAAGATCGAACTAGGCTCTATGGCTACACCTTC
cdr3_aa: CSVEDRTRLYGYTF

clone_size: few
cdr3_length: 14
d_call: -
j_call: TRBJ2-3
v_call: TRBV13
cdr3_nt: TGTGCCAGCACTAACTCCAGGGGTCCAGATACGCAGTATTTT
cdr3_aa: CASTNSRGPDTQYF

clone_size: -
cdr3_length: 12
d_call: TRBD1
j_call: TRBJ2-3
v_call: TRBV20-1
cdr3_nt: TGCAGTGGTCAGGGGGTGGGAGATACGCAGTATTTT
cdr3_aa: CSGQGVGDTQYF

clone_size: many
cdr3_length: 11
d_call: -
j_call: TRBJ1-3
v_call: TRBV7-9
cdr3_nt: TGTGCCAGCAGAGGTGGAAACACCATATATTTT
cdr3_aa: CASRGGNTIYF

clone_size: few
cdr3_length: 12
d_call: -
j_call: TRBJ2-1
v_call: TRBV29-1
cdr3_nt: TGCAGCGTTGCGACACAGTACAATGAGCAGTTCTTC
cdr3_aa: CSVATQYNEQFF

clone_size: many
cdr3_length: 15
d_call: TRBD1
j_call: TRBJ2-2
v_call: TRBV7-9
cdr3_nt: TGTGCCAGCAGCTTAGGCAGGGGGTACGCCGGGGAGCTGTTTTTT
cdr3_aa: CASSLGRGYAGELFF

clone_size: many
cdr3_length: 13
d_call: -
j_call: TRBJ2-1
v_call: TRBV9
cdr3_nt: TGTGCCAGCAGCGTACCCCCGGTGGAGGAGCAGTTCTTC
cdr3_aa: CASSVPPVEEQFF

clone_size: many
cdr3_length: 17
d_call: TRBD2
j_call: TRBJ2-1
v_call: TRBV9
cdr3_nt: TGTGCCAGCAGCGTAGTTTCGGGACTAGCTCCCTACAATGAGCAGTTCTTC
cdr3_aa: CASSVVSGLAPYNEQFF

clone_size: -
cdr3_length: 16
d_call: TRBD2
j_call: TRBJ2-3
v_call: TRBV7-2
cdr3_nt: TGTGCCAGCAGCGGTCGGACTAGCGGGGGTTCAGATACGCAGTATTTT
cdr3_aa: CASSGRTSGGSDTQYF

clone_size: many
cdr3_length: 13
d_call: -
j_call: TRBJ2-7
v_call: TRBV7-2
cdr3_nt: TGTGCCAGCAGCTTAACCCCGGGCTCCGAGCAGTACTTC
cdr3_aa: CASSLTPGSEQYF

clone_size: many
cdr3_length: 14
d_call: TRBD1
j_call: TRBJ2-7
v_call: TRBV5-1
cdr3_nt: TGCGCCAGCAGCGACGACAGGGGCCCCTACGAGCAGTACTTC
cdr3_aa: CASSDDRGPYEQYF

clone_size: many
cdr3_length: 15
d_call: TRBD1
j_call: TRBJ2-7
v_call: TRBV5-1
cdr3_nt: TGCGCCAGCAGCTTGCCGACGACAGGGGGCAACGAGCAGTACTTC
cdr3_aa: CASSLPTTGGNEQYF

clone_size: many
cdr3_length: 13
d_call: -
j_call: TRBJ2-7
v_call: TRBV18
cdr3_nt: TGTGCCAGCTCACTCGGGGGGCCGGGTGAGCAGTACTTC
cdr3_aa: CASSLGGPGEQYF

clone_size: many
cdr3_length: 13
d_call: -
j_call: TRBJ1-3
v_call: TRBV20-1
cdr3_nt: TGCAGTGCTAGTGAGGGCTCTGGAAACACCATATATTTT
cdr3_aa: CSASEGSGNTIYF

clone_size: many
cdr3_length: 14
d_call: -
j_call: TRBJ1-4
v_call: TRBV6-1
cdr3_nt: TGTGCCAGCAGTGTCTTTAGCAATAATGAAAAACTGTTTTTT
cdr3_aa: CASSVFSNNEKLFF

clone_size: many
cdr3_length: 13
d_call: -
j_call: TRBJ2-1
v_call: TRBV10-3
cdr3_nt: TGTGCCTCTATGCTTGTGGGGAACGATGAGCAGTTCTTC
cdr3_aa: CASMLVGNDEQFF

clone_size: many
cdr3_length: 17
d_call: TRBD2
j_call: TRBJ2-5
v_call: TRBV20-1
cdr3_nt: TGCAGTGCTAGAGATGGGCTAGCGGGGGGGAGGCAAGAGACCCAGTACTTC
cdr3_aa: CSARDGLAGGRQETQYF

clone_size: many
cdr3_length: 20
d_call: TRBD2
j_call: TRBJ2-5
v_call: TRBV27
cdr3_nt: TGTGCCAGCAGCTCTACAGTCCCGGCACTAGCGGGGGCTGGGGGAGAGACCCAGTACTTC
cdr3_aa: CASSSTVPALAGAGGETQYF

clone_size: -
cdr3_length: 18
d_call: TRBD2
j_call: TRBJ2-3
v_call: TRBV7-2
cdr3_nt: TGTGCCAGCAGCCGAACAAGGGGACTAGCGGGGAGCACAGATACGCAGTATTTT
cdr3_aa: CASSRTRGLAGSTDTQYF

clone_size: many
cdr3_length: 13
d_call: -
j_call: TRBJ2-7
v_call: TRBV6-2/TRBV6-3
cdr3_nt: TGTGCCAGCAGTTACTCCCAGGACTACGAGCAGTACTTC
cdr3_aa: CASSYSQDYEQYF

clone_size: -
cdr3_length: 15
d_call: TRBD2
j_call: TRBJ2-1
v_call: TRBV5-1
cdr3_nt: TGCACCAGCAGCTTGGAAGCGGGGGTCTACAATGAGCAGTTCTTC
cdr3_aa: CTSSLEAGVYNEQFF

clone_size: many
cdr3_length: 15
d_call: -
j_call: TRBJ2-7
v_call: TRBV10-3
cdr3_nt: TGTGCCATCAGTGAGTCTCCAGGGGTTACCTACGAGCAGTACTTC
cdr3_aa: CAISESPGVTYEQYF

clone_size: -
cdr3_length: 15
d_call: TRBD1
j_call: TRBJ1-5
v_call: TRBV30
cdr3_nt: TGTGCCTGGACTAAACAGGGGGGAGGCAATCAGCCCCAGCATTTT
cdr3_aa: CAWTKQGGGNQPQHF

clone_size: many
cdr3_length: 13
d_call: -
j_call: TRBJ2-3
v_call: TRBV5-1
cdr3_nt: TGCGCCAGCATGCAGGGGACTGCAGATACGCAGTATTTT
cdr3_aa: CASMQGTADTQYF

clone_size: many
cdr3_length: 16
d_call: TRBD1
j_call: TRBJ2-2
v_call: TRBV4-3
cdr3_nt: TGCGCCAGCAGCCAAGATCTTTGGACAGGGGCCGGGGAGCTGTTTTTT
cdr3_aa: CASSQDLWTGAGELFF

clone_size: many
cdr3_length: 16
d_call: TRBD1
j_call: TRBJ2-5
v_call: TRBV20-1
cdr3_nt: TGCAGTGCTAGAAGGACAGGGGGCCTCACGAGGGAGACCCAGTACTTC
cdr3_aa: CSARRTGGLTRETQYF

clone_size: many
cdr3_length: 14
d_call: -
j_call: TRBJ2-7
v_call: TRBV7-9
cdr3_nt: TGTGCCAGCAGCTTAGTGGGGGGACGCTACGAGCAGTACTTC
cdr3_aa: CASSLVGGRYEQYF

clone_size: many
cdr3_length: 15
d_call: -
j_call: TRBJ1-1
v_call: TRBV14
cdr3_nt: TGTGCCAGCAGCCAAGATGTGGGGGTGAACACTGAAGCTTTCTTT
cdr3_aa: CASSQDVGVNTEAFF

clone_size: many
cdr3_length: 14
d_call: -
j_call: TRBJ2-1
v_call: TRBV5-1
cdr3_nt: TGCGCCAGCAGCTCCGGGACACTTAACAATGAGCAGTTCTTC
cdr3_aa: CASSSGTLNNEQFF

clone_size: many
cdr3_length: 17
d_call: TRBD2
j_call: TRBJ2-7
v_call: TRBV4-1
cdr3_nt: TGCGCCAGCAGCCAGGGTTACAGCGGGGGGGCATCATACGAGCAGTACTTC
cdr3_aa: CASSQGYSGGASYEQYF

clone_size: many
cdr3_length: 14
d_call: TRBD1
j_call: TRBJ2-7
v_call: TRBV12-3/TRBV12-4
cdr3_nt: TGTGCCAGCAGTTTGGGGACAGTAGCCTACGAGCAGTACTTC
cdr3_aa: CASSLGTVAYEQYF

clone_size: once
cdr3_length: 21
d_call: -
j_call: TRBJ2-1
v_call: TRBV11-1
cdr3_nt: -
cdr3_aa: CASSFYICSARDLAGRNEQFF

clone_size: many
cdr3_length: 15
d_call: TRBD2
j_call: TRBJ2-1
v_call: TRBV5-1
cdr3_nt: TGCGCCAGCAGCTTGGCCGGGACTAGGAACAATGAGCAGTTCTTC
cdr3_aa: CASSLAGTRNNEQFF

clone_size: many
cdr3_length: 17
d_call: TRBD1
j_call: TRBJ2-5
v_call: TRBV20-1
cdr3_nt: TGCAGTGCTAGCGCAGAGTTAGGACAGGGAAAAGATAGGACCCAGTACTTC
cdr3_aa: CSASAELGQGKDRTQYF

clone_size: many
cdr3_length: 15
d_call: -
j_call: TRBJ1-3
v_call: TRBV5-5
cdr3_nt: TGTGCCAGCAGTGTTACAGGGTTTTCTGGAAACACCATATATTTT
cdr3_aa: CASSVTGFSGNTIYF

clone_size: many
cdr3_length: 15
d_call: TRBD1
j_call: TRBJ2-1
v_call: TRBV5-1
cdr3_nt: TGCGCCAGCAGCTTCGACAGGGGACCCTACAATGAGCAGTTCTTC
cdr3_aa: CASSFDRGPYNEQFF

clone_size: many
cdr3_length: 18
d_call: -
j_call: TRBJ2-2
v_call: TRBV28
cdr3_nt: TGTGCCAGCAGTTTAGGAATAATCTTAAGGGTGAACACCGGGGAGCTGTTTTTT
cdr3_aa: CASSLGIILRVNTGELFF